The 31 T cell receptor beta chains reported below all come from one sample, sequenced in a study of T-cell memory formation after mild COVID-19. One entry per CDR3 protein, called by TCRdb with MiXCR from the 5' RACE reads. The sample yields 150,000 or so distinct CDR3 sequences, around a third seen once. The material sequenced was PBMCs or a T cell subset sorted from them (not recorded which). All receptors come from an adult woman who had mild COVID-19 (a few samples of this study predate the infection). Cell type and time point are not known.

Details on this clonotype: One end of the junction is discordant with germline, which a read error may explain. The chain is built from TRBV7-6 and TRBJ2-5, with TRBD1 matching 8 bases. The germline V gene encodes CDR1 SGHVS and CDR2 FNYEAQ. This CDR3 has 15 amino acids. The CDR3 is CASSLRQGIEETQYF. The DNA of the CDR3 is TGCGCCAGCAGCTTAAGACAGGGGATAGAAGAGACCCAGTACTTC.

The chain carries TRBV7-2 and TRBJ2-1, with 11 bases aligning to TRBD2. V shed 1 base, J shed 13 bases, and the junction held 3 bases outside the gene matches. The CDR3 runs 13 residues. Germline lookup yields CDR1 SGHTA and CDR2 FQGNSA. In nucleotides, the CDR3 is TGTGCCAGCAGCTTAGAGGGACTAGCGGTTCAGTTCTTC. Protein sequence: CASSLEGLAVQFF.

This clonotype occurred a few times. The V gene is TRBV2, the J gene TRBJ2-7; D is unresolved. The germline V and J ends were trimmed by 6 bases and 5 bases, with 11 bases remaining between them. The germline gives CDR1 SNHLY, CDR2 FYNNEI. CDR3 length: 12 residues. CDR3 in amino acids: CASSHGVHEQYF. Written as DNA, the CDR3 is TGTGCCAGCAGCCACGGAGTGCACGAGCAGTACTTC.

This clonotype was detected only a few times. CDR3 sequence reads: CASSYARKSGTSGQETQYF. The DNA of the CDR3 is TGTGCCAGCAGTTACGCCAGAAAATCCGGGACTAGCGGGCAAGAGACCCAGTACTTC. This chain uses TRBV6-2 or TRBV6-3 with TRBJ2-5; TRBD2 matches at 12 bases. Germline values: CDR1 MNHEY, CDR2 SVGEGT. The CDR3 covers 19 residues. The junction had 12 bases not matched to a gene; V was cut back by 2 bases and J by 2 bases.

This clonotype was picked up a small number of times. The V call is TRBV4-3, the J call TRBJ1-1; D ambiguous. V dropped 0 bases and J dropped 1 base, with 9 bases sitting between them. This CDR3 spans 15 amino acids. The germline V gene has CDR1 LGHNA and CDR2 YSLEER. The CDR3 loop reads CASSQDTSRNTEAFF. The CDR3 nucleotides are TGCGCCAGCAGCCAAGATACTAGCAGGAACACTGAAGCTTTCTTT.

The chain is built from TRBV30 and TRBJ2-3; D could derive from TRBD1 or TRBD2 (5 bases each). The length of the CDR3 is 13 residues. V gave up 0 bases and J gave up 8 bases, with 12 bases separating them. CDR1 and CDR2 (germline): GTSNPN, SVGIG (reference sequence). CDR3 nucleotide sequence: TGTGCCTGGAGTGTACTAGGACAAACTACGCAGTATTTT. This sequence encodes CAWSVLGQTTQYF.

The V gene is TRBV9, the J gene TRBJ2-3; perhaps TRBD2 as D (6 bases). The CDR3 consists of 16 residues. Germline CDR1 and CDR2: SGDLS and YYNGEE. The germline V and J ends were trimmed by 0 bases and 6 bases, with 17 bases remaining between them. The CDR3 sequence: CASSVGDRGSWDTQYF. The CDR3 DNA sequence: TGTGCCAGCAGCGTAGGGGATCGGGGGAGCTGGGATACGCAGTATTTT.

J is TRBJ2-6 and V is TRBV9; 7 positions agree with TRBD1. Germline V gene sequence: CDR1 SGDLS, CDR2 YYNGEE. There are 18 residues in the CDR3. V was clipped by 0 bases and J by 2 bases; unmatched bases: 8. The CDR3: CASSVAQGLRTGANVLTF. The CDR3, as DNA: TGTGCCAGCAGCGTAGCACAGGGGCTACGCACTGGGGCCAACGTCCTGACTTTC.

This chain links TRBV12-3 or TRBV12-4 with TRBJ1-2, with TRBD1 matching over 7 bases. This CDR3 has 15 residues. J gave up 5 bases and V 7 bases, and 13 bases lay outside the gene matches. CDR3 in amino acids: CASMPQETGRYGYTF. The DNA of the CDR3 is TGTGCCAGCATGCCCCAGGAGACAGGGCGTTATGGCTACACCTTC.

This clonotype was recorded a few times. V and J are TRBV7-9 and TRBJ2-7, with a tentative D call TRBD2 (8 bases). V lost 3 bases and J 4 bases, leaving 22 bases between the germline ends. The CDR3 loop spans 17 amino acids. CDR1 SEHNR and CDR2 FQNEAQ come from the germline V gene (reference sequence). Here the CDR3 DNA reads TGTGCCAGCAGCTTTCCTCAGGGGGAGCGGGAGTGGTACGAGCAGTACTTC. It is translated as CASSFPQGEREWYEQYF.

The CDR3 sequence: CSVGGTGGDNQPQHF. CDR3 DNA sequence: TGCAGCGTTGGTGGGACAGGGGGAGACAATCAGCCCCAGCATTTT. The chain has TRBV29-1 and TRBJ1-5; 11 bases line up with TRBD1. Germline lookup yields CDR1 SQVTM and CDR2 ANQGSEA. The CDR3 length is 15 residues. The V and J ends lost 4 bases and 3 bases, in that order; junction bases with no gene match: 5. The variable domain in full, completed from reference TRBV29-1 and TRBJ1-5, reads SAVISQKPSRDICQRGTSLTIQCQVDSQVTMMFWYRQQPGQSLTLIATANQGSEATYESGFVIDKFPISRPNLTFSTLTVSNMSPEDSSIYLCSVGGTGGDNQPQHFGDGTRLSIL.

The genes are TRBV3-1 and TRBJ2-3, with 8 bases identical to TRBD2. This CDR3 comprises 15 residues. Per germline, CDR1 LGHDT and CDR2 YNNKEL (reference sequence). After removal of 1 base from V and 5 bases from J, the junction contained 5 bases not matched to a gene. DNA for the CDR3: TGTGCCAGCAGCCAAGGAAGTCTAGCGGGAGATACGCAGTATTTT. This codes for CASSQGSLAGDTQYF.

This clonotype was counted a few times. The CDR3, as DNA: TGCAGTGCTACAGGGAGGGTCAATCAGCCCCAGCATTTT. Its protein product is CSATGRVNQPQHF. This chain connects TRBV20-1 to TRBJ1-5; weak D call: TRBD1 (5 bases). CDR3 size: 13 residues. V was pared by 4 bases and J by 3 bases, with 10 bases between. Germline CDR1 and CDR2: DFQATT and SNEGSKA (reference sequence).

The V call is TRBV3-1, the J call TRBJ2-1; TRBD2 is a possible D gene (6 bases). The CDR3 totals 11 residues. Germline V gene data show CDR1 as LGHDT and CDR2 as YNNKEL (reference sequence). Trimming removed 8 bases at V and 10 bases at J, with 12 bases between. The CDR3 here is CASSGSGEQFF. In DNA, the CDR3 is TGTGCCAGCTCGGGAAGCGGGGAGCAGTTCTTC.

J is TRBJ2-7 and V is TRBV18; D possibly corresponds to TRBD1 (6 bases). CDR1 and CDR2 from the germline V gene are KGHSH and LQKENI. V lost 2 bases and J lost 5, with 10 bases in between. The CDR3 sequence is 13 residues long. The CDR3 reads CASSPNQGHEQYF. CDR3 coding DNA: TGTGCCAGCTCACCAAACCAGGGGCACGAGCAGTACTTC.

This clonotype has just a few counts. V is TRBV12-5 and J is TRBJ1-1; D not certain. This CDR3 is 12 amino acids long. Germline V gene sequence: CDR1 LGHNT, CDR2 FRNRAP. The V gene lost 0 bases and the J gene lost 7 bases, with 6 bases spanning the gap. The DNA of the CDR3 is TGTGCTAGTGGTTTGGTCCGTGGTGAAGCTTTCTTT. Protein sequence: CASGLVRGEAFF. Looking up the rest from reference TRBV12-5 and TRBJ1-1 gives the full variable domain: DARVTQTPRHKVTEMGQEVTMRCQPILGHNTVFWYRQTMMQGLELLAYFRNRAPLDDSGMPKDRFSAEMPDATLATLKIQPSEPRDSAVYFCASGLVRGEAFFGQGTRLTVV.

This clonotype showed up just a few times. CDR3 DNA sequence: TGTGCCAGCAGCCACACAGGGGGCCCAAGCAATGAGCAGTTCTTC. The encoded protein is CASSHTGGPSNEQFF. The chain carries TRBV7-3 and TRBJ2-1, with 9 bases that match TRBD1. Germline V gene data show CDR1 as SGHTA and CDR2 as FQGTGA. The CDR3 contains 15 residues. The J segment lost 6 bases and the V segment lost 5 bases, leaving 8 bases of the junction unmatched.

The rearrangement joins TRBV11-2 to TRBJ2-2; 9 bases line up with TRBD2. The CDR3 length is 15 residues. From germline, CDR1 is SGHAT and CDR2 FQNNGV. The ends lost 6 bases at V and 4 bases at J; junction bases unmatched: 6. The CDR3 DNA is TGTGCCAGCAGAAAGCCGGGACTAGCCACCGGGGAGCTGTTTTTT. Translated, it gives CASRKPGLATGELFF.

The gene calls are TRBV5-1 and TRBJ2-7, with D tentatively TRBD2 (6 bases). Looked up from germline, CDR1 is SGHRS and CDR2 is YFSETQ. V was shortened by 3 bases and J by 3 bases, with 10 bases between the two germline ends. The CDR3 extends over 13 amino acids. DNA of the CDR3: TGCGCCAGCAGCTCGTCTAGCGTCTACGAGCAGTACTTC. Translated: CASSSSSVYEQYF.

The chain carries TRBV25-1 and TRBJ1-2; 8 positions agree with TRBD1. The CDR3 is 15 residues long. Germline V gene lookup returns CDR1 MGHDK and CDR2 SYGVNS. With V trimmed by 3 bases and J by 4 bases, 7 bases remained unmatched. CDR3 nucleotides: TGTGCCAGCAGTGATCAGACAGGGGAAATCTATGGCTACACCTTC. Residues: CASSDQTGEIYGYTF.

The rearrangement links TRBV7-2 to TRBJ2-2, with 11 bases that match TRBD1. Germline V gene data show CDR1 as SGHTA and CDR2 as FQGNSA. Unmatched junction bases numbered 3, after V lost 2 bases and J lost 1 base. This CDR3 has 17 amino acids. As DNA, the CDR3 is TGTGCCAGCAGCTTACGGGGACAGGGGGTGAACACCGGGGAGCTGTTTTTT. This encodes CASSLRGQGVNTGELFF.

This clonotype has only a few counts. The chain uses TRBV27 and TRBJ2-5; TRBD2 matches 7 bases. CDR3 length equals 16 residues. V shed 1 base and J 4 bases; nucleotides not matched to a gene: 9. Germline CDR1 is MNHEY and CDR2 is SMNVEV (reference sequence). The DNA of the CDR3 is TGTGCCAGCAGTTTATGGGGGGGAGAGGTGGGAGAGACCCAGTACTTC. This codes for CASSLWGGEVGETQYF.

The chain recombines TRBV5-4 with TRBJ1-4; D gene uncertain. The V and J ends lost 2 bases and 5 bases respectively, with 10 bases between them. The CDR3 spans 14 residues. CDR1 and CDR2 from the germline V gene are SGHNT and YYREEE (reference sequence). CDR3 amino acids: CASSFRSGNEKLFF. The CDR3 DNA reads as TGTGCCAGCAGCTTCCGCTCTGGGAATGAAAAACTGTTTTTT.

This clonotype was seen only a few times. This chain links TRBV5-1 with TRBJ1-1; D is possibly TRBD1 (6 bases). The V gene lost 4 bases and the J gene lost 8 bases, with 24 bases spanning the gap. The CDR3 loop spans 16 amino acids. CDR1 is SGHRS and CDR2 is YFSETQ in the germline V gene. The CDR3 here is CASSRTATQGTTEAFF. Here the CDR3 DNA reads TGCGCCAGCAGCCGAACCGCAACACAAGGGACAACCGAAGCTTTCTTT. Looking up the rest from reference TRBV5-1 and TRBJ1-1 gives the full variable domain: KAGVTQTPRYLIKTRGQQVTLSCSPISGHRSVSWYQQTPGQGLQFLFEYFSETQRNKGNFPGRFSGRQFSNSRSEMNVSTLELGDSALYLCASSRTATQGTTEAFFGQGTRLTVV.

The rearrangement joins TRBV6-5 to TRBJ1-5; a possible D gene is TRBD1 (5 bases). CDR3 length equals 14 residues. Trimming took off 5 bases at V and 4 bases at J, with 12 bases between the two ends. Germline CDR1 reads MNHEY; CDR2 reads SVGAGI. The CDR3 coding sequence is TGTGCCAGCAGTCAGGGAATAGGGAATCAGCCCCAGCATTTT. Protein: CASSQGIGNQPQHF.

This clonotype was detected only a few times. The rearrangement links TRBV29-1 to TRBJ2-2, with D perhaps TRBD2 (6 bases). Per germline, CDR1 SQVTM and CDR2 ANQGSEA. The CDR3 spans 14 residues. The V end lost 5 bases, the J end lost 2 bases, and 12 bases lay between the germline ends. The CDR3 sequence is CSVSGQDNTGELFF. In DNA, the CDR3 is TGCAGCGTTAGCGGGCAGGATAACACCGGGGAGCTGTTTTTT.

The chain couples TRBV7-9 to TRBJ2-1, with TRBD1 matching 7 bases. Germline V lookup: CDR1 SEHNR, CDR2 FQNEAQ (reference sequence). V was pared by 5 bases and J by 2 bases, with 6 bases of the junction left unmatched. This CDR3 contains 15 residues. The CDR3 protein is CASSPRTGTYNEQFF. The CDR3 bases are TGTGCCAGCAGCCCCCGGACAGGTACCTACAATGAGCAGTTCTTC.

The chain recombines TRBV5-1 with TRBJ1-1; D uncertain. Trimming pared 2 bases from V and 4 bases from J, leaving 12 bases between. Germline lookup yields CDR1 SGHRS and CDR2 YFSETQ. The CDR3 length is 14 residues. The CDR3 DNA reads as TGCGCCAGCAGCTTTATGGCGACTTCCACTGAAGCTTTCTTT. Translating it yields CASSFMATSTEAFF.

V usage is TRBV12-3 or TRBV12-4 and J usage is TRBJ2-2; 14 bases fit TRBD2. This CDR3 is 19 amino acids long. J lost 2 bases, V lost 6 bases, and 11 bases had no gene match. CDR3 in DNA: TGTGCCAGCAGACGGACTAGCGGGAGGACCCTCCTCAACACCGGGGAGCTGTTTTTT. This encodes CASRRTSGRTLLNTGELFF.

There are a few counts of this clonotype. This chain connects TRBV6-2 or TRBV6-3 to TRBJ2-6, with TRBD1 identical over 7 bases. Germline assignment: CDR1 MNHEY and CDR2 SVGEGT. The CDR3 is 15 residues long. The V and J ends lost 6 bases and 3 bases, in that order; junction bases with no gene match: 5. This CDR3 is CASRRDSNGANVLTF. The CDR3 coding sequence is TGTGCCAGCAGGAGGGACAGCAATGGGGCCAACGTCCTGACTTTC.

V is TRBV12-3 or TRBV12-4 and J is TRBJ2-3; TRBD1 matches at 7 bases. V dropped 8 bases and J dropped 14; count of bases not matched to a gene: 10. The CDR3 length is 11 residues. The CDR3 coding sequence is TGTGCCAGCGGTACCGGGACAGAACGGTATTTT. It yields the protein CASGTGTERYF.